This record covers a single TCR beta chain. What it binds is unknown. The authors ran the immunoSEQ assay, v3.0, at survey level. Clones were sequenced by immunoSEQ multiplex PCR, and TCRdb holds only the in-frame ones, with some missing. The sample lists 20,000 or so clones; roughly four fifths were seen once. Germline CDR1 reads SGHTA; CDR2 reads FQGNSA. The germline V and J ends were trimmed by 5 bases and 1 base, with 9 bases remaining between them. The CDR3 is made up of 14 amino acids. This sample was taken from a study of long-term antiretroviral therapy in people with HIV. General study findings and limits: Control repertoires displayed wider CDR3 length ranges than the HIV repertoires.

Only United States sites treated participants with HIV. The sequence was collected from a man aged 25 to 40 with HIV. The J gene is TRBJ1-5, the V gene TRBV7-2, with D maybe TRBD1 (5 bases). Sequenced material: unsorted PBMCs, taken 4.4 years after starting antiretroviral therapy. The CDR3 region is CASSRWDSNQPQHF. In nucleotides, the CDR3 is TGTGCCAGCAGCCGGTGGGACAGCAATCAGCCCCAGCATTTT.